Listed here are 18 T cell receptor beta chains from one sample, sequenced in a study of blood T cell repertoires in COVID-19. The protocol was immunoSEQ multiplex PCR, while the TCRdb copy is restricted to in-frame clones and leaves out a portion. In the table there are 110,000 to 150,000 clones, 70% to 90% of which are singletons. The sample comprised PBMCs or T cells enriched from blood (not recorded which). These receptors came from a man aged 50-59 years who had recovered from COVID-19.

This chain uses TRBV7-7 with TRBJ1-5; 10 positions agree with TRBD1. The ends lost 4 bases at V and 2 bases at J; junction bases unmatched: 11. Looked up from germline, CDR1 is SSHAT and CDR2 is FNYEAQ (reference sequence). The CDR3 is made up of 18 amino acids. The CDR3: CASSSVSWDRGRNQPQHF. In DNA form, the CDR3 reads TGTGCCAGCAGCTCAGTCAGTTGGGACAGGGGACGCAATCAGCCCCAGCATTTT.

This chain links TRBV7-3 with TRBJ2-7; 10 bases align to TRBD1. CDR3 length equals 17 residues. CDR1 SGHTA and CDR2 FQGTGA come from the germline V gene. V trimming: 8 bases; J trimming: 2 bases; junction bases outside the gene matches: 15. The CDR3 DNA reads TGTGCCAGCTACCTCCAGATCCGGGACAGGGGCCCCTACGAGCAGTACGTC. Amino acids: CASYLQIRDRGPYEQYV.

The CDR3 sequence: CASKRSSGNTIYF. Here the CDR3 DNA reads TGTGCCAGCAAGAGGAGCTCTGGAAACACCATATATTTT. The chain uses TRBV28 and TRBJ1-3; D unresolved. The germline V gene encodes CDR1 MDHEN and CDR2 SYDVKM. Trimming pared 7 bases from V and 0 bases from J, leaving 7 bases between. The length of the CDR3 is 13 residues.

A few counts support this clone. This chain links TRBV24-1 with TRBJ2-5, with a tentative D call TRBD2 (7 bases). Trimming left V 2 bases short and J 0 bases short, with 15 bases between. Germline-derived CDR1 and CDR2 are KGHDR and SFDVKD. The CDR3 loop spans 17 amino acids. The CDR3 coding sequence is TGTGCCACCAGTGATTGGGGGGGCAGGGGCAACCAAGAGACCCAGTACTTC. Amino acids: CATSDWGGRGNQETQYF.

The chain carries TRBV18 and TRBJ2-1; D remains ambiguous. V shed 6 bases and J shed 5 bases, with 14 bases lying between them. The CDR3 is 14 amino acids. CDR1 is KGHSH and CDR2 is LQKENI in the germline V gene. CDR3 residues: CASSLTTTNNEQFF. Here the CDR3 DNA reads TGTGCCAGCTCGCTGACAACGACGAACAATGAGCAGTTCTTC. The variable domain in full, completed from reference TRBV18 and TRBJ2-1, reads NAGVMQNPRHLVRRRGQEARLRCSPMKGHSHVYWYRQLPEEGLKFMVYLQKENIIDESGMPKERFSAEFPKEGPSILRIQQVVRGDSAAYFCASSLTTTNNEQFFGPGTRLTVL.

The genes are TRBV6-6 and TRBJ1-5; maybe TRBD1 (5 bases). CDR3 length equals 17 residues. V lost 5 bases and J 4 bases, leaving 21 bases between the germline ends. CDR1 is MNHNY and CDR2 is SVGAGI in the germline V gene (reference sequence). The DNA of the CDR3 is TGTGCCAGCAGTCACGGGGGGGAGGGAGGAAGGAATCAGCCCCAGCATTTT. As protein: CASSHGGEGGRNQPQHF.

J is TRBJ2-5 and V is TRBV19; D possibly corresponds to TRBD2 (6 bases). Trimming removed 6 bases at V and 7 bases at J, with 18 bases between. Germline CDR1 reads LNHDA; CDR2 reads SQIVND (reference sequence). The CDR3 has 14 amino acids. The CDR3 loop reads CASSPGGPGVTQYF. CDR3 sequence (DNA): TGTGCCAGTAGCCCCGGAGGTCCGGGGGTGACCCAGTACTTC.

This chain joins TRBV5-4 and TRBJ1-3; D possibly corresponds to TRBD1 (6 bases). CDR3 length: 15 amino acids. CDR1 and CDR2 (germline): SGHNT, YYREEE (reference sequence). Between the trimmed V and J ends, which lost 2 bases and 3 bases, there was a span of 12 bases. The DNA of the CDR3 is TGTGCCAGCAGCTTCCGGGACATGGGTGGAAACACCATATATTTT. It encodes CASSFRDMGGNTIYF.

V gene TRBV28 combines with J gene TRBJ1-1; D not resolved. Germline CDR1 and CDR2: MDHEN and SYDVKM. There are 15 residues in the CDR3. V lost 3 bases to trimming and J lost 4 bases, with 15 bases between them. In DNA, the CDR3 is TGTGCCAGCAGTTTTCCGGGGTTCGTATCCACTGAAGCTTTCTTT. Encoded protein: CASSFPGFVSTEAFF.

This clone was counted between two and nine times. The V and J genes are TRBV7-8 and TRBJ1-4, with TRBD1 as a possible D gene (6 bases). The length of the CDR3 is 15 residues. CDR1 SGHVS and CDR2 FQNEAQ come from the germline V gene. V was pared by 3 bases and J by 2 bases, with 10 bases between. In DNA form, the CDR3 reads TGTGCCAGCAGCTTCCCGGGGGGCACTAATGAAAAACTGTTTTTT. This encodes CASSFPGGTNEKLFF.

The V call is TRBV19, the J call TRBJ2-3; 7 positions match TRBD1. The germline V gene has CDR1 LNHDA and CDR2 SQIVND (reference sequence). J lost 1 base, V lost 6 bases, and 10 bases had no gene match. The CDR3 runs 16 residues. CDR3 sequence (DNA): TGTGCCAGTAGATCGGTCCACGGGACAGGCACAGATACGCAGTATTTT. This gives the protein CASRSVHGTGTDTQYF.

This chain's CDR3 is CASSPRVSKYV. The CDR3 nucleotides are TGTGCCAGCTCACCCCGGGTCTCCAAGTACGTC. This chain links TRBV18 with TRBJ2-7; D not resolved. Germline values: CDR1 KGHSH, CDR2 LQKENI. V was pared by 3 bases and J by 11 bases, with 11 bases between. The CDR3 loop spans 11 amino acids.

CDR3 sequence reads: CASSIDEARGYTF. The CDR3, as DNA: TGTGCCAGTAGTATAGATGAAGCGCGGGGCTACACCTTC. V is TRBV19 and J is TRBJ1-2, with unresolved D. Germline CDR1 is LNHDA and CDR2 is SQIVND (reference sequence). The CDR3 spans 13 residues. Trimming left V 0 bases short and J 8 bases short, with 10 bases between.

The table lists this clone with a count of one. The chain is built from TRBV18 and TRBJ1-2, with a weak D call TRBD1 (6 bases). CDR1 is KGHSH and CDR2 is LQKENI in the germline V gene. Trimming pared 2 bases from V and 5 bases from J, leaving 15 bases between. This CDR3 is 15 amino acids long. The CDR3 nucleotides are TGTGCCAGCTCACCATCGGCAGGGGATTGGTATGGCTACACCTTC. As protein: CASSPSAGDWYGYTF.

The genes are TRBV4-3 and TRBJ1-3; D remains unclear. V was clipped by 0 bases and J by 1 base, with 10 bases between them. There are 16 residues in the CDR3. The germline V gene encodes CDR1 LGHNA and CDR2 YSLEER. The CDR3: CASSQDSPGSGNTIYF. The CDR3, as DNA: TGCGCCAGCAGCCAAGATAGTCCAGGATCTGGAAACACCATATATTTT.

The rearrangement joins TRBV7-9 to TRBJ1-1; 7 positions agree with TRBD1. CDR1 SEHNR and CDR2 FQNEAQ come from the germline V gene (reference sequence). This CDR3 is 16 amino acids long. The ends lost 2 bases at V and 1 base at J; junction bases unmatched: 7. In DNA form, the CDR3 reads TGTGCCAGCAGCTTAAAGACAGGGATGGCGAACACTGAAGCTTTCTTT. Translating it yields CASSLKTGMANTEAFF. The full variable domain, in which reference TRBV7-9 and TRBJ1-1 provide the parts outside the CDR3, is DTGVSQNPRHKITKRGQNVTFRCDPISEHNRLYWYRQTLGQGPEFLTYFQNEAQLEKSRLLSDRFSAERPKGSFSTLEIQRTEQGDSAMYLCASSLKTGMANTEAFFGQGTRLTVV.

The chain links TRBV7-9 to TRBJ2-2; no firm D call. The CDR3 covers 13 residues. The germline gives CDR1 SEHNR, CDR2 FQNEAQ (reference sequence). V dropped 8 bases and J dropped 8 bases, with 15 bases sitting between them. The DNA for the CDR3 is TGTGCCAGCCATCTCATAACTCCAGGGGAGCTGTTTTTT. Amino acid sequence: CASHLITPGELFF.

The sample holds a few counts of this clone. V is TRBV19 and J is TRBJ2-4; the D gene is possibly TRBD1 (5 bases). This CDR3 spans 12 amino acids. Per germline, CDR1 LNHDA and CDR2 SQIVND (reference sequence). V lost 5 bases, J lost 8 bases, and 10 bases lay in between. In DNA, the CDR3 is TGTGCCAGTAGTTCCAGGGCGGACATTCAGTACTTC. Translation: CASSSRADIQYF.